The entry below describes one T cell receptor (beta chain). Its antigen is not identified. There are 11 residues in the CDR3. Germline CDR1 reads SQVTM; CDR2 reads ANQGSEA. The V gene lost 0 bases and the J gene lost 9 bases, with 7 bases spanning the gap. The sample originates from a study of T cell responses to AZD1222 COVID-19 vaccine. General study findings and limits: No day 14 peak samples; only post-peak repertoires were characterized. Vaccine-associated CD4 TCRs ranged over spike, dominating at 160-218 and 743-854.

The method was immunoSEQ multiplex PCR; TCRdb's version includes in-frame clones alone and lacks a portion of them. The table shows 150,000 to 200,000 clones, with more than 75% occurring only once. J is TRBJ2-3 and V is TRBV29-1; D call uncertain. The TCR sequence derives from an adult in good health. Material: peripheral blood, obtained on day 0 of MenACWY control vaccination. The CDR3 nucleotides are TGCAGCGTTGAAGACTGGGGAACGCAGTATTTT. It codes for CSVEDWGTQYF.